This is a list of T cell receptor beta chains from one sample in a study of blood T cell repertoires in COVID-19. Assay: immunoSEQ multiplex PCR; the TCRdb copy retains only in-frame clones and omits some. The table shows nearly 100,000 clones, with roughly four fifths occurring only once. Sequencing input: peripheral blood. The receptor set was obtained from an older man with acute or convalescent COVID-19. The CDR3 runs from the conserved cysteine through the conserved F or W.

J: TRBJ2-1
V: TRBV9
CDR3: CASSVVGQTVFGEQFF

J: TRBJ1-5
V: TRBV7-2
CDR3: CASTLGAPNGNQPQHF

J: TRBJ2-7
V: TRBV2
CDR3: CASNLAGGPFYEQYF

J: TRBJ1-1
V: TRBV5-8
CDR3: CAGLRGNTEAFF

J: TRBJ2-7
V: TRBV27
CDR3: CASSFRTSGFYEQYF

J: TRBJ1-6
V: TRBV10-2
CDR3: CASNTGEYSPLHF

J: TRBJ1-5
V: TRBV4-2
CDR3: CASSQVLGQGDQPQHF

J: TRBJ2-7
V: TRBV24-1
CDR3: CATSDSNRDEQYF

J: TRBJ1-2
V: TRBV5-6
CDR3: CASRRDRFRTNYGYTF

J: TRBJ2-7
V: TRBV15
CDR3: CATSDRRGPSSYEQYF

J: TRBJ1-1
V: TRBV11-1
CDR3: CASRGQRGHTEAFF

J: TRBJ1-4
V: TRBV27
CDR3: CASSNGVKETANEKLFF

J: TRBJ1-1
V: TRBV6-5
CDR3: CASIGTVNTEAFF

J: TRBJ2-7
V: TRBV6-4
CDR3: CASSVCGKPRGF

J: TRBJ2-7
V: TRBV11-2
CDR3: CASSKAPTTSVAYEQYF

J: TRBJ2-3
V: TRBV27
CDR3: CASSATPGELGTDTQYF

J: TRBJ1-4
V: TRBV5-8
CDR3: CASSPGTGANVGDEKLFF

J: TRBJ1-3
V: TRBV6-5
CDR3: CASSYSPGNGNTIYF

J: TRBJ1-5
V: TRBV3-1/TRBV3-2
CDR3: CASSNGYSNQPQHF

J: TRBJ2-1
V: TRBV7-6
CDR3: CASSLRGGRNEQFF

J: TRBJ1-2
V: TRBV3-1/TRBV3-2
CDR3: CASSQTEPYGYTF

J: TRBJ2-7
V: TRBV5-5
CDR3: CASSLTGSAYEQYF

J: TRBJ2-5
V: TRBV24-1
CDR3: CATSDSRGRLETQYF

J: TRBJ1-3
V: TRBV30
CDR3: CAWIGTVGNTIYF

J: TRBJ2-1
V: TRBV24-1
CDR3: CATSGTGTGGYNEQFF

J: TRBJ1-1
V: TRBV7-2
CDR3: CASRGGTEAFF